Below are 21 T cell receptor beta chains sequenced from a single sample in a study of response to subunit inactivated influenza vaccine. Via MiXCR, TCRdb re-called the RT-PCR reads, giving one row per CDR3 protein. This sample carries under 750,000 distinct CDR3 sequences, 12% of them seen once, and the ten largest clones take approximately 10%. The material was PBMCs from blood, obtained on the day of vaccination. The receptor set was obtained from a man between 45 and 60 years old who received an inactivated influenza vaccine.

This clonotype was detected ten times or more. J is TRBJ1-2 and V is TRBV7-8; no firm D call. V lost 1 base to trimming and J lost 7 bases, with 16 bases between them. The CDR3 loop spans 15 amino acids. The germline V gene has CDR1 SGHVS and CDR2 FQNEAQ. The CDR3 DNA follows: TGTGCCAGCAGCTTAGGTGCTGGCGGGCTTGGTGGCTACACCTTC. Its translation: CASSLGAGGLGGYTF.

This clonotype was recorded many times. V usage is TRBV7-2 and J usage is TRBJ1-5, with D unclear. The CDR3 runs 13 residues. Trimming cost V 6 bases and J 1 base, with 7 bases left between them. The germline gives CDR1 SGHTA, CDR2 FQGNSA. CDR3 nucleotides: TGTGCCAGCAGTTCTTCAAGCAATCAGCCCCAGCATTTT. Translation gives CASSSSSNQPQHF.

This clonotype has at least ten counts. The CDR3 loop reads CSAKTRPGVETQYF. The CDR3 DNA follows: TGCAGTGCCAAAACAAGGCCAGGCGTAGAGACCCAGTACTTC. The rearrangement joins TRBV20-1 to TRBJ2-5; no clear D gene. V lost 6 bases to trimming and J lost 4 bases, with 18 bases between them. From germline, CDR1 is DFQATT and CDR2 SNEGSKA (reference sequence). The CDR3 spans 14 residues.

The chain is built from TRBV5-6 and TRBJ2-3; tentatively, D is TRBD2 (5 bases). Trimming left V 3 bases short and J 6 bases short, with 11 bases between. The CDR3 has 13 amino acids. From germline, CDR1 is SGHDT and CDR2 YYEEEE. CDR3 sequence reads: CASSSDGEDTQYF. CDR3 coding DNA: TGTGCCAGCAGCTCCGACGGGGAGGATACGCAGTATTTT.

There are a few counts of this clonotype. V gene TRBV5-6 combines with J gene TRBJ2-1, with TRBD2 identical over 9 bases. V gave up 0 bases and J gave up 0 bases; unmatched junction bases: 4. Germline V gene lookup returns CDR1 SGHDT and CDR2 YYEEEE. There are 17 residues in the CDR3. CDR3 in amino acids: CASSLGATSGSYNEQFF. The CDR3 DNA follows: TGTGCCAGCAGCTTGGGAGCGACTAGCGGCTCCTACAATGAGCAGTTCTTC.

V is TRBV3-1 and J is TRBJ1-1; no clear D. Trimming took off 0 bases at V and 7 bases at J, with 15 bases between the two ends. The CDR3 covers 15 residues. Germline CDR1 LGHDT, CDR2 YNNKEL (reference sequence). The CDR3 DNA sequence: TGTGCCAGCAGCCAAGAAATGGTGAGCGGCAATGAAGCTTTCTTT. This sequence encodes CASSQEMVSGNEAFF.

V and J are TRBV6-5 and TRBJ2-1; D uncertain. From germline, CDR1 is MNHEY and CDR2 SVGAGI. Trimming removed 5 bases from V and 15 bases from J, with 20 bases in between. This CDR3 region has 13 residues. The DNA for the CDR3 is TGTGCCAGCAGTCCCGCGAGTACACGGCTCCCGTTCTTC. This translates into CASSPASTRLPFF.

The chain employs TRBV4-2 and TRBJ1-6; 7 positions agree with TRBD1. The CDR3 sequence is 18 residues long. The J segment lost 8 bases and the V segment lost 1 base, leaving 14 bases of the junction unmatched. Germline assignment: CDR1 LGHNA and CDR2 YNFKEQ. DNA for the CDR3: TGTGCCAGCAGCCAAGTATCCTGGATACAGGGGAGGGATTCACCCCTCCACTTT. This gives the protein CASSQVSWIQGRDSPLHF.

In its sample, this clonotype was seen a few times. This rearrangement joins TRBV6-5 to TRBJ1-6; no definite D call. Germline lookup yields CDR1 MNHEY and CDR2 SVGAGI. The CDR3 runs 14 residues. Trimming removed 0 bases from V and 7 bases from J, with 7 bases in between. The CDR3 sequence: CASSYSEENSPLHF. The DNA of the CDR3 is TGTGCCAGCAGTTACTCAGAGGAGAATTCACCCCTCCACTTT.

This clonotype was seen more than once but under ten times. CDR3 region: CATSDFGPKNNEQFF. DNA of the CDR3: TGTGCCACCAGTGATTTCGGGCCAAAAAACAATGAGCAGTTCTTC. The J gene is TRBJ2-1, the V gene TRBV24-1; no clear D gene. This CDR3 contains 15 residues. Trimming shortened V by 1 base and J by 5 bases, and 11 bases separated the two germline ends. Looked up from germline, CDR1 is KGHDR and CDR2 is SFDVKD.

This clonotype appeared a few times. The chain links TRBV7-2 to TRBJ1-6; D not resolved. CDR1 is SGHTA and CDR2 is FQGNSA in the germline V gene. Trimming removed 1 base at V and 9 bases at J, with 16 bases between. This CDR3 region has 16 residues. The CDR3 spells CASSLEEFVGISPLHF. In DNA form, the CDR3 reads TGTGCCAGCAGCTTAGAAGAGTTTGTCGGAATTTCACCCCTCCACTTT. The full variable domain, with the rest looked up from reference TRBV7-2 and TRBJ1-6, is GAGVSQSPSNKVTEKGKDVELRCDPISGHTALYWYRQSLGQGLEFLIYFQGNSAPDKSGLPSDRFSAERTGGSVSTLTIQRTQQEDSAVYLCASSLEEFVGISPLHFGNGTRLTVT.

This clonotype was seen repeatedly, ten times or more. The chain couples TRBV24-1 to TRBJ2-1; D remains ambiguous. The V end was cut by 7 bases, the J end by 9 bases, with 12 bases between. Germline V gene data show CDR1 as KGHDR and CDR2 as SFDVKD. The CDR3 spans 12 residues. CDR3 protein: CATSAGSGEQFF. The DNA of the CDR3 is TGTGCCACCAGCGCCGGGTCCGGTGAGCAGTTCTTC.

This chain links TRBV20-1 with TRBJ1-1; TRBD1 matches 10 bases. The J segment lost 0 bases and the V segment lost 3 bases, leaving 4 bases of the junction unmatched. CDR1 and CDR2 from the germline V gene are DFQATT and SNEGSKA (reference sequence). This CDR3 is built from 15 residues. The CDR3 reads CSASGTGELNTEAFF. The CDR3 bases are TGCAGTGCTAGTGGGACAGGGGAATTGAACACTGAAGCTTTCTTT.

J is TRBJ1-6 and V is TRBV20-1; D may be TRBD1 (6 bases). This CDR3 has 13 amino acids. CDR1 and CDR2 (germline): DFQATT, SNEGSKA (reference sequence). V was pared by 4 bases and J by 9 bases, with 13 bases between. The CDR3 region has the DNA TGCAGTGCTAACAGGGTTTCCGGTTCACCCCTCCACTTT. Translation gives CSANRVSGSPLHF.

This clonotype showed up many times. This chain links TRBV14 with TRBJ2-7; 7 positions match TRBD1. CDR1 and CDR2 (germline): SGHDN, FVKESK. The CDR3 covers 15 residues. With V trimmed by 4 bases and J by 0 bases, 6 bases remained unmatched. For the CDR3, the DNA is TGTGCCAGCAGCCCCCGGACAGGTAGCTCCTACGAGCAGTACTTC. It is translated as CASSPRTGSSYEQYF. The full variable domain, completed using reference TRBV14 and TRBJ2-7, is EAGVTQFPSHSVIEKGQTVTLRCDPISGHDNLYWYRRVMGKEIKFLLHFVKESKQDESGMPNNRFLAERTGGTYSTLKVQPAELEDSGVYFCASSPRTGSSYEQYFGPGTRLTVT.

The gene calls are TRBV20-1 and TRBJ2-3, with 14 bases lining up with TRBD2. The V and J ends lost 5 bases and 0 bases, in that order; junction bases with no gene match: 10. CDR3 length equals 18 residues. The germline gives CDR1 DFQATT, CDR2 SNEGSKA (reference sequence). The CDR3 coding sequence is TGCAGTGCTTCTCGACTAGCGGGGGGGCCTAAGAGCACAGATACGCAGTATTTT. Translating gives CSASRLAGGPKSTDTQYF.

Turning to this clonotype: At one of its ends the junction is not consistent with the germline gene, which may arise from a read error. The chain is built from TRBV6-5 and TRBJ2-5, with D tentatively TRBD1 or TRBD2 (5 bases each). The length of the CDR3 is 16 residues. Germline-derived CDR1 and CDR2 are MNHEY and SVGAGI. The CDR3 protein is CASSYSAGTSQETQYF. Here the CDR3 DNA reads TGTGCGAGCAGTTACTCGGCTGGGACGTCCCAAGAGACCCAGTACTTC.

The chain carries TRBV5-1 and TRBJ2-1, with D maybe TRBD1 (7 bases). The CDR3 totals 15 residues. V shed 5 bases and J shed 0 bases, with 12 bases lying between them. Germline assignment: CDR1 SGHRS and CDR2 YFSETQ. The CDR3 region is CASRRQGGSYNEQFF. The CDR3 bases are TGCGCCAGCAGGAGGCAGGGGGGCTCCTACAATGAGCAGTTCTTC.

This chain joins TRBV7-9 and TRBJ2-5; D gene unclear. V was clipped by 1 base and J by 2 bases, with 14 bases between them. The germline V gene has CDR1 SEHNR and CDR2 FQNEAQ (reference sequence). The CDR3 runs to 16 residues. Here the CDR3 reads CASSLVYRPRQETQYF. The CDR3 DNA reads TGTGCCAGCAGCTTAGTGTATAGACCAAGGCAAGAGACCCAGTACTTC.

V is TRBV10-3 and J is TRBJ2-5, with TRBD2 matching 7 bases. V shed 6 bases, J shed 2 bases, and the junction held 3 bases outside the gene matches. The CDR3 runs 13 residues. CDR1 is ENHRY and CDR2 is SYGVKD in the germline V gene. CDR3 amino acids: CAIRSSGQETQYF. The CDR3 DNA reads TGTGCCATCAGGTCTAGCGGTCAAGAGACCCAGTACTTC.

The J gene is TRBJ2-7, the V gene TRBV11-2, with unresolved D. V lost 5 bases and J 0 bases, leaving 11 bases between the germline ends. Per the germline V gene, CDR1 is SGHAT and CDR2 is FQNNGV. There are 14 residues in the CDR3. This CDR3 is CASSPFSSSYEQYF. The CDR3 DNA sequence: TGTGCCAGCAGCCCCTTCAGCAGCTCCTACGAGCAGTACTTC.